These 32 T cell receptor beta chains originate from one sample sequenced in a study of long-term antiretroviral therapy in people with HIV. A v3.0 immunoSEQ assay was performed at survey level. Some clones are missing from TCRdb's copy, which holds only in-frame ones; the method was immunoSEQ multiplex PCR. The sample includes 20,000 to 25,000 clones, approximately 89% of them seen just once. Here the sequenced sample was unsorted PBMCs, taken 2.5 to 2.7 years after starting antiretroviral therapy. The receptors stem from a woman aged 45-59 years with HIV.

In this sample, this clone turned up a few times. V and J are TRBV2 and TRBJ1-5, with D possibly being TRBD1 (6 bases). Germline CDR1 is SNHLY and CDR2 is FYNNEI. V was clipped by 4 bases and J by 4 bases, with 11 bases between them. The length of the CDR3 is 14 residues. The CDR3 coding sequence is TGTGCCAGCAGTGGACAGGACGGGAATCAGCCCCAGCATTTT. Its protein product is CASSGQDGNQPQHF.

J is TRBJ2-3 and V is TRBV7-9, with D possibly being TRBD2 (5 bases). Germline V gives CDR1 SEHNR, CDR2 FQNEAQ (reference sequence). The CDR3 is made up of 14 amino acids. The germline V and J ends were trimmed by 1 base and 2 bases, with 7 bases remaining between them. This CDR3 reads CASSLGTYTDTQYF. The CDR3 nucleotides read TGTGCCAGCAGCTTAGGGACTTACACAGATACGCAGTATTTT.

The chain links TRBV28 to TRBJ1-5; 7 positions agree with TRBD1. The CDR3 consists of 15 residues. Germline CDR1 is MDHEN and CDR2 is SYDVKM. Unmatched junction bases numbered 4, after V lost 3 bases and J lost 2 bases. CDR3 in amino acids: CASSFLGQGNQPQHF. CDR3 DNA sequence: TGTGCCAGCAGTTTCCTCGGACAGGGCAATCAGCCCCAGCATTTT. The variable domain in full, with the rest retrieved from reference TRBV28 and TRBJ1-5, is DVKVTQSSRYLVKRTGEKVFLECVQDMDHENMFWYRQDPGLGLRLIYFSYDVKMKEKGDIPEGYSVSREKKERFSLILESASTNQTSMYLCASSFLGQGNQPQHFGDGTRLSIL.

V gene TRBV4-3 combines with J gene TRBJ1-5; 10 bases are a match to TRBD1. V trimming: 2 bases; J trimming: 0 bases; junction bases outside the gene matches: 7. This CDR3 is 18 amino acids long. CDR1 LGHNA and CDR2 YSLEER come from the germline V gene. The CDR3 region is CASSQMTGGPFSNQPQHF. CDR3 coding DNA: TGCGCCAGCAGCCAAATGACAGGGGGCCCCTTTAGCAATCAGCCCCAGCATTTT.

The chain employs TRBV5-4 and TRBJ2-3, with no clear D. Germline CDR1 is SGHNT and CDR2 is YYREEE (reference sequence). The CDR3 sequence is 13 residues long. The ends were cut back, 2 bases at V and 3 bases at J, with 7 bases in the middle. The CDR3 region has the DNA TGTGCCAGCAGCTTAAAAATAACAGATACGCAGTATTTT. Amino acid sequence: CASSLKITDTQYF.

CDR3 sequence: CASSLIAYSGEQYF. The CDR3 nucleotides are TGTGCCAGCAGCTTAATCGCGTATAGCGGCGAGCAGTACTTC. The V call is TRBV5-4, the J call TRBJ2-7; perhaps TRBD2 as D (6 bases). Trimming left V 2 bases short and J 6 bases short, with 15 bases between. The CDR3 is 14 amino acids. Germline V gene data show CDR1 as SGHNT and CDR2 as YYREEE (reference sequence).

The rearrangement joins TRBV29-1 to TRBJ2-2, with D maybe TRBD2 (6 bases). CDR1 and CDR2 (germline): SQVTM, ANQGSEA. This CDR3 has 13 residues. V lost 4 bases and J 6 bases, leaving 12 bases between the germline ends. Written as DNA, the CDR3 is TGCAGCGTTGGATGGAGGGAATCCGGGGAGCTGTTTTTT. Translating it yields CSVGWRESGELFF.

CDR3: CASSLGPGYSGNTIYF. The CDR3 DNA reads as TGTGCCAGCAGCTTAGGTCCGGGTTACTCTGGAAACACCATATATTTT. This chain links TRBV7-8 with TRBJ1-3; D is unresolved. The CDR3 is 16 residues long. CDR1 is SGHVS, CDR2 FQNEAQ, per germline. V was clipped by 1 base and J by 0 bases, with 10 bases between them.

This sequence joins TRBV9 and TRBJ2-7; 12 nucleotides agree with TRBD2. The junction had 4 bases not matched to a gene; V was cut back by 3 bases and J by 0 bases. The germline V gene has CDR1 SGDLS and CDR2 YYNGEE. The CDR3 runs 16 residues. DNA for the CDR3: TGTGCCAGCAGCGCCCGGACTAGCGGGACCTCCTACGAGCAGTACTTC. This translates into CASSARTSGTSYEQYF. The full variable domain, in which reference TRBV9 and TRBJ2-7 provide the parts outside the CDR3, is DSGVTQTPKHLITATGQRVTLRCSPRSGDLSVYWYQQSLDQGLQFLIQYYNGEERAKGNILERFSAQQFPDLHSELNLSSLELGDSALYFCASSARTSGTSYEQYFGPGTRLTVT.

This clone occurred once. This chain joins TRBV5-1 and TRBJ2-5; 10 positions match TRBD1. V trimming: 4 bases; J trimming: 4 bases; junction bases outside the gene matches: 7. Germline-derived CDR1 and CDR2 are SGHRS and YFSETQ. CDR3 length: 15 residues. CDR3 sequence: CASSPGQGTGETQYF. The CDR3 bases are TGCGCCAGCAGCCCGGGACAGGGGACGGGAGAGACCCAGTACTTC.

This clone is judged medium-sized. The chain couples TRBV5-1 to TRBJ2-2, with TRBD2 matching 7 bases. This CDR3 has 18 residues. Germline CDR1 and CDR2: SGHRS and YFSETQ. J was trimmed by 0 bases and V by 0 bases; bases with no gene match: 8. DNA of the CDR3: TGCGCCAGCAGCTTGGAGGGGACTACCCCAACGAACACCGGGGAGCTGTTTTTT. Its translation is CASSLEGTTPTNTGELFF.

Here the CDR3 DNA reads TGTGCCAGTAGCGGGACGCACTCTGGGGCCAACGTCCTGACTTTC. Translated, it gives CASSGTHSGANVLTF. The V gene is TRBV19, the J gene TRBJ2-6, with D perhaps TRBD1 or TRBD2 (5 bases each). CDR1 is LNHDA and CDR2 is SQIVND in the germline V gene (reference sequence). CDR3 length equals 15 residues. Trimming removed 6 bases from V and 0 bases from J, with 9 bases in between.

CDR3 loop: CASSVSSVGFDTQYF. Here the CDR3 DNA reads TGTGCCAGCAGCGTATCTAGCGTGGGTTTTGATACGCAGTATTTT. The chain has TRBV9 and TRBJ2-3; TRBD2 might be the D (6 bases). Germline loops: CDR1 SGDLS, CDR2 YYNGEE. The CDR3 is 15 amino acids. V was trimmed by 1 base and J by 6 bases, leaving 15 bases between them.

This clone was seen only once. V and J are TRBV9 and TRBJ1-3; no firm D call. Between the trimmed V and J ends, which lost 4 bases and 1 base, there was a span of 12 bases. The CDR3 loop spans 15 amino acids. Germline values: CDR1 SGDLS, CDR2 YYNGEE. The CDR3 reads CASSHAQDSGNTIYF. The DNA for the CDR3 is TGTGCCAGCAGCCACGCGCAAGATTCTGGAAACACCATATATTTT.

This rearrangement joins TRBV15 to TRBJ2-7; TRBD2 matches 7 bases. The CDR3 spans 15 residues. CDR1 and CDR2 from the germline V gene are LNHNV and YYDKDF (reference sequence). V lost 6 bases, J lost 2 bases, and 10 bases stayed unmatched. The CDR3 region has the DNA TGTGCCACCAGGGCTCTCGCGGGAGCCCCCTACGAGCAGTACTTC. It codes for CATRALAGAPYEQYF.

In the case of this clone: Compared with germline, one end of the junction differs, possibly owing to a read error. The same CDR3 also results from other DNA sequences found in this sample. This rearrangement joins TRBV7-7 to TRBJ2-3, with TRBD2 identical over 12 bases. CDR1 is SSHAT and CDR2 is FNYEAQ in the germline V gene (reference sequence). This CDR3 contains 15 residues. The CDR3 here is CASSLGLAGTDTQYF. The CDR3 coding sequence is TGTGCTAGCAGCTTAGGACTAGCGGGAACAGATACGCAGTATTTT.

V usage is TRBV6-1 and J usage is TRBJ2-7; D gene uncertain. The germline CDR1 and CDR2 sequences are MNHNS and SASEGT. The CDR3 has 12 amino acids. V was cut by 5 bases and J by 5 bases, with 10 bases left in between. CDR3 amino acids: CASSRYLDEQYF. CDR3 sequence (DNA): TGTGCCAGCAGTCGATACCTAGACGAGCAGTACTTC.

The genes are TRBV7-6 and TRBJ2-1, with 11 bases lining up with TRBD2. The V segment lost 4 bases and the J segment 4 bases; nucleotides outside the gene matches: 12. This CDR3 spans 18 amino acids. In germline, CDR1 is SGHVS, CDR2 FNYEAQ. The CDR3 nucleotides are TGTGCCAGCAGCTCCGGGCCGGCTAGCGGGAGGAGATACAATGAGCAGTTCTTC. This sequence encodes CASSSGPASGRRYNEQFF.

The rearrangement uses TRBV11-3 and TRBJ2-1, with D perhaps matching TRBD2 (5 bases). The CDR3 is 13 amino acids. V dropped 1 base and J dropped 7 bases, with 8 bases sitting between them. Germline values: CDR1 SGHNT, CDR2 YENEEA. In nucleotides, the CDR3 is TGTGCCAGCAGCTTAGGTGAGGGTAATGAGCAGTTCTTC. Residues: CASSLGEGNEQFF.

The rearrangement uses TRBV6-4 and TRBJ2-3; no firm D call. Trimming removed 4 bases from V and 1 base from J, with 12 bases in between. This CDR3 comprises 15 residues. CDR1 MRHNA and CDR2 SNTAGT come from the germline V gene. The CDR3 reads CASSVGLVGTDTQYF. CDR3 bases: TGTGCCAGCAGTGTCGGTCTGGTGGGCACAGATACGCAGTATTTT.

The rearrangement joins TRBV7-3 to TRBJ2-3, with a weak D call TRBD2 (5 bases). From germline, CDR1 is SGHTA and CDR2 FQGTGA. Trimming removed 7 bases at V and 2 bases at J, with 19 bases between. The CDR3 sequence is 16 residues long. CDR3 bases: TGTGCCAGCATCAAGGCGGTGGCGGGTCCCACAGATACGCAGTATTTT. Its protein product is CASIKAVAGPTDTQYF. The full variable domain, in which reference TRBV7-3 and TRBJ2-3 provide the parts outside the CDR3, is GAGVSQTPSNKVTEKGKYVELRCDPISGHTALYWYRQSLGQGPEFLIYFQGTGAADDSGLPNDRFFAVRPEGSVSTLKIQRTERGDSAVYLCASIKAVAGPTDTQYFGPGTRLTVL.

The chain uses TRBV4-1 and TRBJ1-1; D gene ambiguous. This CDR3 has 13 amino acids. Germline lookup yields CDR1 MGHRA and CDR2 YSYEKL. The ends were cut back, 0 bases at V and 2 bases at J, with 4 bases in the middle. CDR3 coding DNA: TGCGCCAGCAGCCAAGAGTTCAACACTGAAGCTTTCTTT. Amino acids: CASSQEFNTEAFF.

This clone was recorded once. This chain uses TRBV5-1 with TRBJ2-7; 13 bases are shared with TRBD2. Germline CDR1 and CDR2: SGHRS and YFSETQ. The V segment lost 7 bases and the J segment 0 bases; nucleotides outside the gene matches: 10. CDR3 length equals 17 residues. The CDR3 sequence: CASSPLGLAGFSYEQYF. The CDR3 DNA follows: TGCGCCAGCTCTCCCTTGGGACTAGCGGGGTTCTCCTACGAGCAGTACTTC.

V is TRBV28 and J is TRBJ2-1; unclear D gene. Trimming cost V 2 bases and J 6 bases, with 8 bases left between them. This CDR3 contains 13 residues. Germline V CDR1 and CDR2: MDHEN, SYDVKM. The CDR3 DNA is TGTGCCAGCAGTTTAACGGTCCTCAATGAGCAGTTCTTC. Translating it yields CASSLTVLNEQFF.

V usage is TRBV25-1 and J usage is TRBJ1-1; D not certain. The CDR3 length is 15 residues. V lost 3 bases and J 1 base, leaving 12 bases between the germline ends. Germline assignment: CDR1 MGHDK and CDR2 SYGVNS. The CDR3 bases are TGTGCCAGCAGTGAGAGTCGCGTGGGGAACACTGAAGCTTTCTTT. The encoded protein is CASSESRVGNTEAFF.

This clone was counted only a few times. This chain connects TRBV6-5 to TRBJ2-2; 10 bases align to TRBD2. The CDR3 spans 15 residues. J lost 7 bases, V lost 6 bases, and 8 bases had no gene match. Germline V gene data show CDR1 as MNHEY and CDR2 as SVGAGI. The CDR3 DNA reads TGTGCCAGCAGAATTAGCGGGAGGAGCAGCGGGGAGCTGTTTTTT. Translation gives CASRISGRSSGELFF.

The V gene is TRBV5-4, the J gene TRBJ1-1, with D tentatively TRBD1 (6 bases). The ends were cut back, 0 bases at V and 2 bases at J, with 8 bases in the middle. The CDR3 is made up of 14 amino acids. Germline V lookup: CDR1 SGHNT, CDR2 YYREEE (reference sequence). CDR3 amino acids: CASSLAGHNTEAFF. The CDR3 DNA follows: TGTGCCAGCAGCTTGGCGGGACACAACACTGAAGCTTTCTTT.

The chain joins TRBV7-9 to TRBJ2-3, with TRBD2 matching 7 bases. The junction had 3 bases not matched to a gene; V was cut back by 5 bases and J by 4 bases. The germline CDR1 and CDR2 sequences are SEHNR and FQNEAQ (reference sequence). This CDR3 is built from 13 residues. In DNA, the CDR3 is TGTGCCAGCAGCCCGACTAGCTCAGATACGCAGTATTTT. It translates to CASSPTSSDTQYF.

DNA for the CDR3: TGTGCCAGCAGCTCCGGGACTAGCGGGAGGGCCATGTCAACAGATACGCAGTATTTT. Translating it yields CASSSGTSGRAMSTDTQYF. This chain uses TRBV7-9 with TRBJ2-3; 16 bases are shared with TRBD2. This CDR3 region has 19 residues. J was trimmed by 3 bases and V by 4 bases; bases with no gene match: 10. Germline-derived CDR1 and CDR2 are SEHNR and FQNEAQ (reference sequence).

This chain connects TRBV2 to TRBJ2-1; D gene unclear. Trimming stripped 6 bases from V and 0 bases from J, with 12 bases between. The CDR3 is made up of 15 amino acids. The germline gives CDR1 SNHLY, CDR2 FYNNEI. The DNA of the CDR3 is TGTGCCAGCAGGACCCCAGATAGCTCCTACAATGAGCAGTTCTTC. Residues: CASRTPDSSYNEQFF.

The gene calls are TRBV7-9 and TRBJ2-7, with a weak D call TRBD1 (5 bases). Between the trimmed V and J ends, which lost 5 bases and 2 bases, there was a span of 13 bases. The CDR3 covers 14 residues. Germline CDR1 SEHNR, CDR2 FQNEAQ (reference sequence). CDR3 in DNA: TGTGCCAGCAGCCCAGGACACCTAACCTACGAGCAGTACTTC. Its protein product is CASSPGHLTYEQYF.

The chain uses TRBV5-1 and TRBJ2-5; D gene uncertain. Per the germline V gene, CDR1 is SGHRS and CDR2 is YFSETQ. V gave up 0 bases and J gave up 7 bases, with 16 bases separating them. This CDR3 spans 15 amino acids. The CDR3 DNA reads as TGCGCCAGCAGCTTGGCCGGTACAGCGTCTGGGACCCAGTACTTC. Protein: CASSLAGTASGTQYF.